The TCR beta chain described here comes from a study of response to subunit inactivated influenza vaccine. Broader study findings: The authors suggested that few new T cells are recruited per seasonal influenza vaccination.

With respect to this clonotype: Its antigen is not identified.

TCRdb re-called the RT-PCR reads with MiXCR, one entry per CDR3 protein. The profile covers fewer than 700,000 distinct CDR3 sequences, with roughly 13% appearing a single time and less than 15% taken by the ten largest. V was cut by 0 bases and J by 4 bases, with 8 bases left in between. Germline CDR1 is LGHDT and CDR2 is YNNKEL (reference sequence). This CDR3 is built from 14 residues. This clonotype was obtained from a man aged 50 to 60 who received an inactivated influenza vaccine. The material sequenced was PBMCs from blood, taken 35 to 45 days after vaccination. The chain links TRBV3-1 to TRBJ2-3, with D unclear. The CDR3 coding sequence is TGTGCCAGCAGCCAAGACCCCAACCCAGATACGCAGTATTTT. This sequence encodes CASSQDPNPDTQYF.